These 18 T cell receptor beta chains originate from one sample sequenced in a study of graft-versus-host responses after intestinal transplantation. Libraries were prepared by immunoSEQ multiplex PCR; TCRdb keeps only in-frame clonotypes and omits some of them. This sample has over 90,000 clones; under 95% occur once, and the top ten carry 1% to 1.5%. No antigen has been assigned to these receptors. The source was unstimulated CD8+ T cells sorted from spleen or lymph node cells, collected before intestinal transplant. These receptors were taken from a human donor who received an intestinal transplant.

The J gene is TRBJ2-7, the V gene TRBV4-1; the D gene could be TRBD1 or TRBD2 (5 bases each). The CDR3 runs 15 residues. Between the trimmed V and J ends, which lost 0 bases and 2 bases, there was a span of 11 bases. Germline values: CDR1 MGHRA, CDR2 YSYEKL. Here the CDR3 DNA reads TGCGCCAGCAGCCAAGATCCCGGGACCCCCTACGAGCAGTACTTC. It codes for CASSQDPGTPYEQYF.

The CDR3 coding sequence is TGTGCCACCAGCAGAGATCGGGGCGGTAGCACTGAAGCTTTCTTT. Amino acid sequence: CATSRDRGGSTEAFF. The gene calls are TRBV15 and TRBJ1-1; D might be TRBD1 (5 bases). The length of the CDR3 is 15 residues. Germline CDR1 reads LNHNV; CDR2 reads YYDKDF (reference sequence). With 0 bases removed from V and 4 bases from J, the gap between germline ends came to 12 bases.

The gene calls are TRBV27 and TRBJ1-1; D may be TRBD1 (5 bases). CDR1 and CDR2 (germline): MNHEY, SMNVEV (reference sequence). CDR3 length equals 15 residues. V lost 0 bases, J lost 4 bases, and 12 bases lay in between. CDR3 loop: CASSLSAGHGTEAFF. The DNA of the CDR3 is TGTGCCAGCAGTTTATCGGCGGGGCACGGCACTGAAGCTTTCTTT.

In regard to this clone: A junction boundary mismatches the germline segment, possibly from a read error. The J gene is TRBJ1-1, the V gene TRBV6-1; the D gene is possibly TRBD1 (6 bases). The CDR3 consists of 12 residues. Germline CDR1 and CDR2: MNHNS and SASEGT. The CDR3 nucleotides read TGTGCCGGCAGGGACATCGAATATAAAGCTTTCTTT. Translating gives CAGRDIEYKAFF.

This chain uses TRBV27 with TRBJ1-1; D is unresolved. This CDR3 spans 14 amino acids. V dropped 1 base and J dropped 1 base, with 7 bases sitting between them. Per the germline V gene, CDR1 is MNHEY and CDR2 is SMNVEV (reference sequence). The CDR3: CASSLLSGNTEAFF. The CDR3 DNA reads as TGTGCCAGCAGTTTATTGTCAGGGAACACTGAAGCTTTCTTT.

The chain joins TRBV30 to TRBJ2-2, with D perhaps TRBD1 (5 bases). Germline V gene data show CDR1 as GTSNPN and CDR2 as SVGIG (reference sequence). This CDR3 is built from 14 residues. With 5 bases removed from V and 3 bases from J, the gap between germline ends came to 13 bases. CDR3 residues: CAWAQGEDTGELFF. The CDR3 coding sequence is TGTGCCTGGGCTCAGGGTGAGGACACCGGGGAGCTGTTTTTT.

This chain uses TRBV30 with TRBJ2-7, with D unresolved. V gave up 1 base and J gave up 5 bases, with 12 bases separating them. The germline V gene encodes CDR1 GTSNPN and CDR2 SVGIG (reference sequence). The length of the CDR3 is 13 residues. Here the CDR3 reads CAWSAGPLDEQYF. CDR3 DNA sequence: TGTGCCTGGAGTGCAGGCCCCCTCGACGAGCAGTACTTC.

The rearrangement links TRBV11-2 to TRBJ2-7; TRBD1 matches at 11 bases. Germline CDR1 is SGHAT and CDR2 is FQNNGV. There are 14 residues in the CDR3. The V segment lost 5 bases and the J segment 7 bases; nucleotides outside the gene matches: 7. The CDR3 sequence: CASSEDRGQEEQYF. The CDR3 DNA sequence: TGTGCCAGCAGCGAGGACAGGGGGCAGGAGGAGCAGTACTTC.

The V call is TRBV6-1, the J call TRBJ2-4, with D possibly matching TRBD1 (6 bases). This CDR3 comprises 13 residues. Trimming cost V 8 bases and J 4 bases, with 12 bases left between them. CDR1 is MNHNS and CDR2 is SASEGT in the germline V gene. The CDR3 loop is CASAGQTKNIQYF. CDR3 bases: TGTGCCAGCGCCGGACAGACTAAAAACATTCAGTACTTC.

The chain links TRBV9 to TRBJ2-7, with D possibly matching TRBD1 (5 bases). Trimming pared 0 bases from V and 6 bases from J, leaving 25 bases between. Germline V gene sequence: CDR1 SGDLS, CDR2 YYNGEE. The CDR3 covers 18 residues. CDR3 region: CASSVVPGLSHGAVEQYF. The CDR3 coding sequence is TGTGCCAGCAGCGTAGTACCCGGCCTTAGCCATGGGGCCGTCGAGCAGTACTTC.

The chain carries TRBV13 and TRBJ1-4, with D maybe TRBD1 (6 bases). The V gene lost 4 bases and the J gene lost 0 bases, with 12 bases spanning the gap. The CDR3 length is 16 residues. Per the germline V gene, CDR1 is PRHDT and CDR2 is FYEKMQ (reference sequence). Here the CDR3 reads CASSSGGGATNEKLFF. The CDR3 DNA reads as TGTGCCAGCAGCTCCGGAGGGGGGGCAACTAATGAAAAACTGTTTTTT.

The chain has TRBV7-6 and TRBJ1-1; TRBD1 matches at 9 bases. The length of the CDR3 is 13 residues. CDR1 is SGHVS and CDR2 is FNYEAQ in the germline V gene. V trimming: 4 bases; J trimming: 7 bases; junction bases outside the gene matches: 4. The CDR3 region is CASSSDRGDEAFF. CDR3 coding DNA: TGTGCCAGCAGCTCGGACAGGGGTGATGAAGCTTTCTTT.

The chain uses TRBV10-2 and TRBJ1-1; D not certain. Between the trimmed V and J ends, which lost 6 bases and 0 bases, there was a span of 8 bases. From germline, CDR1 is WSHSY and CDR2 SAAADI. The CDR3 has 13 amino acids. The CDR3 nucleotides read TGCGCCAGCAGGGCTCAACTGAACACTGAAGCTTTCTTT. Residues: CASRAQLNTEAFF.

This clone was counted once. The chain links TRBV6-1 to TRBJ2-7, with TRBD1 matching over 10 bases. The germline V gene encodes CDR1 MNHNS and CDR2 SASEGT. The CDR3 runs 15 residues. V was pared by 6 bases and J by 5 bases, with 10 bases of the junction left unmatched. CDR3 amino acids: CASSQKGQGIHEQYF. The CDR3 DNA is TGTGCCAGCAGCCAAAAGGGACAGGGGATTCACGAGCAGTACTTC.

The CDR3 nucleotides are TGTGCCAGCAGCTTTGGACAGGGGGCTTGGGAGCAGTACTTC. Amino acid sequence: CASSFGQGAWEQYF. J is TRBJ2-7 and V is TRBV5-6; 11 bases are shared with TRBD1. The CDR3 covers 14 residues. The J segment lost 7 bases and the V segment lost 2 bases, leaving 5 bases of the junction unmatched. CDR1 and CDR2 from the germline V gene are SGHDT and YYEEEE.

V and J are TRBV7-9 and TRBJ1-5, with 7 bases matching TRBD1. The CDR3 is made up of 17 amino acids. Germline V CDR1 and CDR2: SEHNR, FQNEAQ (reference sequence). The V gene end was trimmed by 1 base and the J gene end by 0 bases; junction bases not matched to a gene: 6. CDR3 loop: CASSLGTGDYSNQPQHF. The DNA of the CDR3 is TGTGCCAGCAGCTTAGGGACAGGAGACTATAGCAATCAGCCCCAGCATTTT.

V is TRBV16 and J is TRBJ1-1; D gene uncertain. The CDR3 runs to 16 residues. From germline, CDR1 is KGHSY and CDR2 FQNENV. The ends were cut back, 0 bases at V and 0 bases at J, with 11 bases in the middle. The CDR3 loop reads CASSQSLEGLNTEAFF. In DNA form, the CDR3 reads TGTGCCAGCAGCCAATCGTTGGAGGGCCTGAACACTGAAGCTTTCTTT.

Notes on this clone: An end of the junction does not agree with germline; a read error may underlie this. The rearrangement links TRBV4-1 to TRBJ2-2, with D possibly being TRBD2 (5 bases). Germline CDR1 MGHRA, CDR2 YSYEKL. The CDR3 has 15 amino acids. CDR3 region: CASSLIGKETGELFF. CDR3 coding DNA: TGTGCCAGCAGCCTCATCGGGAAGGAAACCGGGGAGCTGTTTTTT.